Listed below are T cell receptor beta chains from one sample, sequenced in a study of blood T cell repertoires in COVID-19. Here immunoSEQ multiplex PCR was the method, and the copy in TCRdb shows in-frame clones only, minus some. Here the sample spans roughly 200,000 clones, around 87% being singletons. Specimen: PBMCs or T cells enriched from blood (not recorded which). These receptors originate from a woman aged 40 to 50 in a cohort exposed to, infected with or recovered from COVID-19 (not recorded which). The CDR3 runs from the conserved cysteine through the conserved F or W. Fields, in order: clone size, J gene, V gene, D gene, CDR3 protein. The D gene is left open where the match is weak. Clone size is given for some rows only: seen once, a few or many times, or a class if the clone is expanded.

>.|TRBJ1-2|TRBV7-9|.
CASSHDSGYGYTF
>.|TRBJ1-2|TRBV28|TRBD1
CASRLGGQGDYGYTF
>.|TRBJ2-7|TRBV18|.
CASSPGNSYEQYF
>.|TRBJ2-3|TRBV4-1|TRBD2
CASSRGLAGASTDTQYF
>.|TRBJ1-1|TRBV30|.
CAWSVTGMNTEAFF
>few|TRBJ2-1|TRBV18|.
CASSPNAGSSYNEQFF
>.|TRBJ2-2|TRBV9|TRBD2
CASSGKVSTSGISNTGELFF
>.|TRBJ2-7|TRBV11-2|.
CASSSPSLPTYEQYF
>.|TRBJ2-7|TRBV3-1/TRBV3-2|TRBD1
CASSQADRGGEQYF
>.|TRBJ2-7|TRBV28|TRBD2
CASSSLGEGYEQYF
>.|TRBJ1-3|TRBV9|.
CASRPRDSGNTIYF
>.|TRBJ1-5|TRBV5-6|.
CASSLGRELRNQPQHF
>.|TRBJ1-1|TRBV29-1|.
CSVGVRPGNTEAFF
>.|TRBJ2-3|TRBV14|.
CASSQERDRPTDTQYF
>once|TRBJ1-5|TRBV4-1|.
CASSQGYGNQPQHF
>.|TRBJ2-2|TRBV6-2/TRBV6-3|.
CASSYGGHTGELFF
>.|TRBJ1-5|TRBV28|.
CASRLGGLGQPQHF
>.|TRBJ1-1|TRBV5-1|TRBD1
CASRGQDTEAFF
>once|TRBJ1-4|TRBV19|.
CASSHGGGGLNEKLFF
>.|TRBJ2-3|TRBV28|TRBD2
CASSYAGENTDTQYF
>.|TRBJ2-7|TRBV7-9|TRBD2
CASSLHSGSGDEQYF
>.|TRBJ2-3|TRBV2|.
CASSGGTGSTDTQYF
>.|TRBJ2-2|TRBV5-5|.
CASSLVGARVANTGELFF
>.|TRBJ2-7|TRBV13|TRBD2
CASSLGFGGTYEQYF
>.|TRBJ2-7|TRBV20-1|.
CSGQGGYEQYF
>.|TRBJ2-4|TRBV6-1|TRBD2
CASSDRSGGFKNIQYF
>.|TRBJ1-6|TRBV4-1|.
CASSQGDRRYNSPLHF
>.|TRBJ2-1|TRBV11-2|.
CASSFPPGDRYNEQFF
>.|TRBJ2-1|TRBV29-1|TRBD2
CSVVGGSGYNEQFF
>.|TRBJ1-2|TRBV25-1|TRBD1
CASSERDRPFGYTF
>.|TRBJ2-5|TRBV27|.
CASSLSGDGTQYF
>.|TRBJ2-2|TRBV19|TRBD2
CASTPQRTSGRAGELFF
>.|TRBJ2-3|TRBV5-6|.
CASSLMGAGLRDTQYF
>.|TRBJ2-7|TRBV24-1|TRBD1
CATSRDSYEQYF
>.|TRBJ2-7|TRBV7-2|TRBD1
CASSSGQGRSYEQYF
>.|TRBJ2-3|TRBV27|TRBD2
CASTLLAGGPTDTQYF
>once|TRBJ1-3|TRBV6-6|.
CASSYGGPRADTIYF
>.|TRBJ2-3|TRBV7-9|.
CASSLAGGPPQYF
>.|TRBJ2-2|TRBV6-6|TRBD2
CASSSSGRRGTGELFF
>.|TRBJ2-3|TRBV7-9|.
CASSRMASAVTDTQYF
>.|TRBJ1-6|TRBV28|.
CASNVAFYNSPLHF
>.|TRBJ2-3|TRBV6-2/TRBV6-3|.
CASSFPGDTQYF
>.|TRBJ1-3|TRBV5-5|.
CASSSTGTGNTIYF
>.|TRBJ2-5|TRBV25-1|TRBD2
CASSEYRGGRETQYF
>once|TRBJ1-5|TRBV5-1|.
CASSLPDSSNQPQHF
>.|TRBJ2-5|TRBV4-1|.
CASSQVRGSGETQYF
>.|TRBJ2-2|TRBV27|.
CASSFGGAAGTGELFF
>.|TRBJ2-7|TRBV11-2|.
CASSLDISGVEQYF
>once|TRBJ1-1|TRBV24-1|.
CATSATGLGTEAFF
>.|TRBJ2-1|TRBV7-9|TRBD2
CASSRGGYNEQFF